This T cell receptor beta chain was retrieved from a study of identical twins (dated by TCRdb to the mid-2010s). Regarding the complete study: The study deep-sequenced TCR alpha and beta repertoires from monozygotic twins, unrelated adults of various ages and cord blood to test whether fetal clonotypes persist. To rule out contamination, the twin experiments were replicated at different times with different library preparation protocols.

Only healthy Caucasian donors were included. Using Miltenyi CD45RO+ enrichment and human naive T-cell isolation kits, memory (CD45RO+) and naive T cells were isolated from PBMC. Cut back by 11 bases and 2 bases, the V and J ends lie 15 bases apart. Inclusive of the bounding cysteine and phenylalanine, the CDR3 is 13 residues long. Only the CDR3 portion is preserved as DNA: 39 bases, with reading frame beginning at the first base. The germline V gene gives CDR1 as SNHLY and CDR2 as FYNNEI. This clonotype was observed a few times. Its antigen remains unidentified. Base quality data are lacking; no much larger clone is found one base away. Libraries were constructed by 5' RACE. The reads were generated on an Illumina HiSeq 2000. A universal primer binding site was introduced by template switching, and a unique molecular identifier was present in the final cDNA, enabling accurate counting of TCR cDNA molecules. First-strand cDNA for TCR alpha and beta chains was synthesized from specific primers in the conserved constant-segment region. Each cDNA library was double barcoded, with a SMART-Mk sample barcode plus Illumina barcodes, to control for contamination. TruSeq adapter sequences and Illumina sample barcodes were added in two successive PCR steps. The Illumina HiSeq platform was used with custom primers to sequence TCR alpha and beta cDNA libraries. Processing in the source paper ran as follows. MiGEC processed the raw reads to extract unique molecular identifiers, while MiXCR was used to determine the CDR3 positions. For each individual, recombination models were inferred using an EM algorithm with the repgenHMM and IGoR tools. Shared clonotype analysis was performed with the tcR package in R, normalizing sharing by the product of cloneset sizes. To study raw recombination free of thymic and clonal selection effects, out-of-frame nonproductive sequences were analyzed. TCRdb passed the public sequencing reads through fastp at Q25 and MiXCR, retaining productive beta sequences. Entries that share a CDR3 protein sequence are merged under the most common genes and DNA. The V and J calls and clone size are TCRdb's, not the authors'. Here the sample has a few hundred thousand distinct CDR3 sequences; roughly 10% occur a single time. Of the sample, 10% is held by the ten largest clones.

Findings and caveats that apply to the study as a whole: Conclusions relied on cross-sectional statistical analysis, since the same donors could not be followed over many years. In monozygotic twins, recombination models systematically underestimated out-of-frame TCR alpha sharing, but the models matched the sharing seen between unrelated individuals. A weaker excess of twin sharing was found in beta out-of-frame sequences because the signal-to-noise ratio was lowered by fewer shared sequences. Abundant cord blood beta clonotypes carried fewer insertions; young adult naive repertoires showed a weaker similar trend, while memory repertoires showed none. Compared with coincidental sharing between unrelated individuals, out-of-frame TCR alpha sequences shared between twins had an excess of sequences with low generation probability. Zero-insertion analyses could be partly confounded by invariant T cells such as MAIT and iNKT, though diverse VJ usage argued against such confounding for most clonotypes.

The sample comprised memory T cells sorted from blood. Sample cell subset or site, as interpreted from the label and publication: CD45RO+ enriched T cells. The chain is assembled from TRBV2 and TRBJ1-2, and perhaps TRBD1 as D gene, on 5 matching bases. The receptor was isolated from a man aged 45-60 years in good health. In nucleotides, the sequence is TGTGCCGGGGCTACGACAGCAAACTATGGCTACACCTTC. Translated, this is CAGATTANYGYTF.